The 8 T cell receptor beta chains reported below all come from one sample, sequenced in a study of blood T cells in healthy people across ages (dated by TCRdb to the mid-2010s). The library was obtained by 5' RACE. Sequencer: Illumina HiSeq 2500. A second PCR of about 7 to 12 cycles was performed with a sample-barcoded 5' primer and a J-beta primer mix. TCRdb reprocessed the public reads (quality trimming at Q25 with fastp, clone calling with MiXCR) and kept in-frame beta chains. All rows with the same CDR3 protein become a single entry with the most common DNA and genes. Within this sample are roughly 1.5 million distinct CDR3 sequences, with 35% to 45% of them counted one time only. 4% of the sample goes to the ten largest clones. The source material was blood. These receptors all stem from a woman between 18 and 29 years old in good health.

CDR3 loop: CASSKGGGRNTGELFF. In nucleotides, the CDR3 is TGTGCCAGCAGCAAAGGTGGGGGGAGGAACACCGGGGAGCTGTTTTTT. V gene TRBV9 combines with J gene TRBJ2-2; TRBD2 might be the D (6 bases). The CDR3 has 16 amino acids. Germline-derived CDR1 and CDR2 are SGDLS and YYNGEE. Trimming took 4 bases from V and 1 from J, leaving 14 bases between them.

This clonotype has ten or more counts. The chain couples TRBV5-1 to TRBJ2-1; the D is unclear. The V end lost 0 bases, the J end lost 8 bases, and 3 bases lay between the germline ends. The CDR3 covers 11 residues. The germline CDR1 and CDR2 sequences are SGHRS and YFSETQ. CDR3 residues: CASSLEYEQFF. The DNA for the CDR3 is TGCGCCAGCAGCTTGGAGTATGAGCAGTTCTTC.

Only a few counts were recorded for this clonotype. The chain carries TRBV7-2 and TRBJ1-5; D is perhaps TRBD1 (6 bases). V shed 5 bases and J shed 7 bases, with 12 bases lying between them. Germline assignment: CDR1 SGHTA and CDR2 FQGNSA. This CDR3 comprises 13 residues. CDR3 amino acids: CASSPQGLQPQHF. Written as DNA, the CDR3 is TGTGCCAGCAGCCCACAGGGATTACAGCCCCAGCATTTT.

This clonotype was seen a handful of times. The J gene is TRBJ2-2, the V gene TRBV6-2 or TRBV6-3; D may be TRBD2 (5 bases). Germline loops: CDR1 MNHEY, CDR2 SVGEGT. V was clipped by 4 bases and J by 1 base, with 13 bases between them. This CDR3 contains 16 residues. CDR3 protein: CASSSGLIQNTGELFF. The DNA of the CDR3 is TGTGCCAGCAGTTCCGGACTTATCCAGAACACCGGGGAGCTGTTTTTT.

J is TRBJ1-2 and V is TRBV6-2 or TRBV6-3; TRBD1 might be the D (6 bases). Looked up from germline, CDR1 is MNHEY and CDR2 is SVGEGT. V was clipped by 6 bases and J by 5 bases, with 28 bases between them. The CDR3 is 18 residues long. CDR3 protein: CASSSQGNAAHKLYGYTF. The CDR3, as DNA: TGTGCCAGCAGCTCTCAGGGGAACGCCGCCCACAAGCTATATGGCTACACCTTC.

This clonotype showed up just a few times. This chain joins TRBV13 and TRBJ1-6; TRBD1 agrees at 9 bases. Looked up from germline, CDR1 is PRHDT and CDR2 is FYEKMQ (reference sequence). Trimming removed 6 bases from V and 9 bases from J; junction bases left unmatched: 9. CDR3 length: 15 amino acids. The CDR3 DNA reads as TGTGCCAGCAGTCCCAGACAGGGGGATAGTTCACCCCTCCACTTT. The encoded protein is CASSPRQGDSSPLHF.

This chain links TRBV12-3 or TRBV12-4 with TRBJ2-5; 9 bases fit TRBD1. The trim removed 7 bases at V and 4 bases at J, leaving 13 bases unmatched. CDR3 length: 16 amino acids. CDR3 DNA: TGTGCCAGCACCACTTCCGGGACAGGGCGGACAGAGACCCAGTACTTC. This sequence encodes CASTTSGTGRTETQYF.

The chain links TRBV27 to TRBJ1-2; D is unresolved. The CDR3 covers 13 residues. Looked up from germline, CDR1 is MNHEY and CDR2 is SMNVEV (reference sequence). Trimming removed 4 bases at V and 2 bases at J, with 8 bases between. CDR3 in amino acids: CASSSEKNYGYTF. CDR3 sequence (DNA): TGTGCCAGCAGTTCTGAGAAGAACTATGGCTACACCTTC.